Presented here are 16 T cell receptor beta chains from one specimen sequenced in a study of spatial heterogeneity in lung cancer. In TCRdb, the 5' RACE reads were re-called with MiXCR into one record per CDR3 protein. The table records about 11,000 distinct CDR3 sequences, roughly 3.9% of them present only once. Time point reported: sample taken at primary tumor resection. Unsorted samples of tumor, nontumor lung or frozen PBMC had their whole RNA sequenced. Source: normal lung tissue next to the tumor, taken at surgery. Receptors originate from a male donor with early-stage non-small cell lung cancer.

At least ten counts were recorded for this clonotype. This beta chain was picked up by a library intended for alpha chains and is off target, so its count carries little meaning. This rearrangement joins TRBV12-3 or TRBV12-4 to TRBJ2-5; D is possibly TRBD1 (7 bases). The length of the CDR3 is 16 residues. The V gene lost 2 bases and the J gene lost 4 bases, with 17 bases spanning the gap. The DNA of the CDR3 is TGTGCCAGCAGTTTAAGGTCAGGGGGACTCCGAGAGACCCAGTACTTC. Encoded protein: CASSLRSGGLRETQYF.

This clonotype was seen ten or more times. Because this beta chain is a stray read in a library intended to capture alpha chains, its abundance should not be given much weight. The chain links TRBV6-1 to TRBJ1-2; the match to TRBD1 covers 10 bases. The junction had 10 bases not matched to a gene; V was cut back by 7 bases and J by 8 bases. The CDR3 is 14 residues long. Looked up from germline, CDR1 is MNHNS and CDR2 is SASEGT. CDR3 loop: CASNTGQGGRGYTF. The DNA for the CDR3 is TGTGCCAGCAACACTGGACAGGGGGGTCGAGGCTACACCTTC.

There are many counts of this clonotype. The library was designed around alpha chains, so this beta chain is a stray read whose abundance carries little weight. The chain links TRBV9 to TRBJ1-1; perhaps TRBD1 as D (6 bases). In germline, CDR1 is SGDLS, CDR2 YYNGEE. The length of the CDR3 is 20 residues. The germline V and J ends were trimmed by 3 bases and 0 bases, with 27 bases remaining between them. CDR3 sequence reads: CASSGGRKDSRGNLNTEAFF. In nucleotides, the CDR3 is TGTGCCAGCAGCGGAGGTAGGAAGGACAGCCGCGGAAATTTGAACACTGAAGCTTTCTTT.

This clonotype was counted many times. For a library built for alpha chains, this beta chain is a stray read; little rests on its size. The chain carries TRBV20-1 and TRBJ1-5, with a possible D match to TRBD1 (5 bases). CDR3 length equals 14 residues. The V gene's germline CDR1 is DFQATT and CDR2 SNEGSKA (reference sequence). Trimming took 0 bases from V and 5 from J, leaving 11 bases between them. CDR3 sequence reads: CSARDMTDYQPQHF. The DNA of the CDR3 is TGCAGTGCTAGAGACATGACAGATTATCAGCCCCAGCATTTT.

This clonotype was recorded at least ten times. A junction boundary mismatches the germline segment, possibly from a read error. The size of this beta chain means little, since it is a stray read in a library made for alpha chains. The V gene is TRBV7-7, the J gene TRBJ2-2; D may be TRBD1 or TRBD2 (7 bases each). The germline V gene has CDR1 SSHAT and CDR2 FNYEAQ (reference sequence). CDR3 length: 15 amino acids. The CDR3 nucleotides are TGTGCTAGCAGTCAAGACAGGGAGGGAACCGGGGAGCTGTTTTTT. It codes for CASSQDREGTGELFF.

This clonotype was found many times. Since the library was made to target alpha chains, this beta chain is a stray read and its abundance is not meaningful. The CDR3, as DNA: TGTGCCAGCAGTGAATATGGAAATGAGCAGTTCTTC. It yields the protein CASSEYGNEQFF. The chain combines TRBV25-1 with TRBJ2-1; D unresolved. The CDR3 has 12 amino acids. V dropped 0 bases and J dropped 7 bases, with 4 bases sitting between them. Germline CDR1 is MGHDK and CDR2 is SYGVNS.

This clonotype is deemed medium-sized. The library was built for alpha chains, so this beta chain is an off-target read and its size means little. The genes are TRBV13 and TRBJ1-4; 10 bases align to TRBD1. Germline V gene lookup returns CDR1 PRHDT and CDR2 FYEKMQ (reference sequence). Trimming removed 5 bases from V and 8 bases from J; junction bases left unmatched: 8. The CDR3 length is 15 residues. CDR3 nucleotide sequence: TGTGCCAGCAGCCACTTCGGACAGGGGGGGGAAAAACTGTTTTTT. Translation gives CASSHFGQGGEKLFF. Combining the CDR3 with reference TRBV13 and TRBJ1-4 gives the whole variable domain AAGVIQSPRHLIKEKRETATLKCYPIPRHDTVYWYQQGPGQDPQFLISFYEKMQSDKGSIPDRFSAQQFSDYHSELNMSSLELGDSALYFCASSHFGQGGEKLFFGSGTQLSVL.

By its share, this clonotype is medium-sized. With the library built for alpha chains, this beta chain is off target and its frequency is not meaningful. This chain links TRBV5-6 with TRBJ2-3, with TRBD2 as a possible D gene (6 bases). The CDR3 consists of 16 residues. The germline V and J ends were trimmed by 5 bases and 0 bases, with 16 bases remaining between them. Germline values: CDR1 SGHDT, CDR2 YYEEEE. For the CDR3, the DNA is TGTGCCAGCAGTGATAGAGCGGGTCTTAGCACAGATACGCAGTATTTT. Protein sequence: CASSDRAGLSTDTQYF.

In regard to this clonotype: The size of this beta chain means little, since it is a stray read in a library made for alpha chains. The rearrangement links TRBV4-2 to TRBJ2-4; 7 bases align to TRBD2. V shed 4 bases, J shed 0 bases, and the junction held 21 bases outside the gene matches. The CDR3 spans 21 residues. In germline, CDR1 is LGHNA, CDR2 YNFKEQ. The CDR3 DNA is TGTGCCAGCAGCCCAGCCATACCGGGAGGAGACGAACGGATAGCCAAAAACATTCAGTACTTC. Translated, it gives CASSPAIPGGDERIAKNIQYF.

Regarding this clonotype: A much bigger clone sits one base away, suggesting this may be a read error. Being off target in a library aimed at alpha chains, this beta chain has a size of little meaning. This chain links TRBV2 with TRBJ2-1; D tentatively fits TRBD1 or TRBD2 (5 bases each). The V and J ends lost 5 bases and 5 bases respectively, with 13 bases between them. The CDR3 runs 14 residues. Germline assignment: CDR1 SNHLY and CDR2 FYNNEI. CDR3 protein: CASSKLGDHNEQFF. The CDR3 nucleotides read TGTGCCAGCAGTAAACTAGGGGACCACAATGAGCAGTTCTTC.

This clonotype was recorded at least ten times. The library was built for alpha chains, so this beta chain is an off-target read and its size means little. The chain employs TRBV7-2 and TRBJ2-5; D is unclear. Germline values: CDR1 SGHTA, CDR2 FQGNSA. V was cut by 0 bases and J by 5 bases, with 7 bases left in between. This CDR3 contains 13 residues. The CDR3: CASSLAAKETQYF. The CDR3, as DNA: TGTGCCAGCAGCTTAGCCGCTAAGGAGACCCAGTACTTC.

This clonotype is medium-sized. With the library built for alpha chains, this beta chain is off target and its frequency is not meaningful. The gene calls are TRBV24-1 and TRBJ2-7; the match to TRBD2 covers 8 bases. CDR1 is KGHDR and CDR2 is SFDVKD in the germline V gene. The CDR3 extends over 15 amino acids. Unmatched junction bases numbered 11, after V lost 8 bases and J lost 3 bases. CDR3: CATTKVPGGSYEQYF. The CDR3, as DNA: TGTGCCACCACAAAAGTTCCGGGAGGGAGCTACGAGCAGTACTTC.

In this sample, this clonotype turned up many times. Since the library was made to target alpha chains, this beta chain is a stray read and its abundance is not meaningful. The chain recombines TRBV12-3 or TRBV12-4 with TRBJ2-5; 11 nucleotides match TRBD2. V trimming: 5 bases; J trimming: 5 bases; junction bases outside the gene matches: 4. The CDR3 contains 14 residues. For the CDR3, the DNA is TGTGCCAGCAGTCTCAGGACTAGCGGGGAGACCCAGTACTTC. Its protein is CASSLRTSGETQYF.

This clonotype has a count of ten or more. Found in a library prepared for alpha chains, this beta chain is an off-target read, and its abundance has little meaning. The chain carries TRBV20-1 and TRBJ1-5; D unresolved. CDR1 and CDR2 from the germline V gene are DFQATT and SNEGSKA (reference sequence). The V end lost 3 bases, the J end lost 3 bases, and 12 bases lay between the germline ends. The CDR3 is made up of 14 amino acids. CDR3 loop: CSASSTQANQPQHF. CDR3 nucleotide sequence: TGCAGTGCTAGTTCCACGCAGGCCAATCAGCCCCAGCATTTT.

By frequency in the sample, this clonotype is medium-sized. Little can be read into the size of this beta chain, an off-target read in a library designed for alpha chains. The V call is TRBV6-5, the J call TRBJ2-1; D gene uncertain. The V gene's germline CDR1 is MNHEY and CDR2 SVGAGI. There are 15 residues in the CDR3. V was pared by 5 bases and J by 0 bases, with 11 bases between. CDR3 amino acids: CASSPLLSSYNEQFF. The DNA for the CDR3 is TGTGCCAGCAGTCCCCTCCTCAGCTCCTACAATGAGCAGTTCTTC.

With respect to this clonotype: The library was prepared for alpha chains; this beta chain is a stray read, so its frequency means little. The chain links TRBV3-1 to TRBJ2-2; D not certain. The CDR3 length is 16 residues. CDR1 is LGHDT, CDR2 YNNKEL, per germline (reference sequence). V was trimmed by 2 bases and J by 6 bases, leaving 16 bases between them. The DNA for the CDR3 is TGTGCCAGCAGCCAATTCGGCAGGTCCTATCCCGGGGAGCTGTTTTTT. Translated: CASSQFGRSYPGELFF.